A selection of T cell receptor beta chains follows, all from one sample in a study of cytomegalovirus exposure and HLA in healthy donors. Sequencing was performed with immunoSEQ multiplex PCR; in TCRdb, only in-frame clones are kept and a portion is missing. The table includes roughly 170,000 clones, approximately 77% detected once. Sequenced material: PBMCs. The receptors stem from a male donor in good health and CMV-seronegative. Both conserved end residues are part of each CDR3. Fields, in order: V gene, clone size, D gene, J gene, CDR3 DNA, CDR3 protein. D genes are given only for firm matches. Rows give clone size only sometimes, using once, few, many, or a class for an expanded clone.

v_gene: TRBV2
abundance: .
d_gene: TRBD1
j_gene: TRBJ2-5
CDR3nt: TGTGCCAGCACCTGGACAGGGGGCCTGGGGACCCAGTACTTC
CDR3aa: CASTWTGGLGTQYF

v_gene: TRBV6-1
abundance: few
d_gene: TRBD1
j_gene: TRBJ1-5
CDR3nt: TGTGCCAGCAGTGAAGCTGCGACAGGGGGCCAGCCCCAGCATTTT
CDR3aa: CASSEAATGGQPQHF

v_gene: TRBV5-4
abundance: once
d_gene: TRBD1
j_gene: TRBJ2-2
CDR3nt: TGTGCCAGCAGCTTACAGGGGGGCGGGGAGCTGTTTTTT
CDR3aa: CASSLQGGGELFF

v_gene: TRBV7-2
abundance: .
d_gene: TRBD2
j_gene: TRBJ2-3
CDR3nt: TGTGCCAGCAGCTTTTCCGGGACTAGTCCAGATACGCAGTATTTT
CDR3aa: CASSFSGTSPDTQYF

v_gene: TRBV27
abundance: .
d_gene: .
j_gene: TRBJ2-7
CDR3nt: TGTGCCAGCAGTCCGTATAACAGGGCCCTGGGGCCCTACGAGCAGTACTTC
CDR3aa: CASSPYNRALGPYEQYF

v_gene: TRBV4-3
abundance: .
d_gene: .
j_gene: TRBJ1-2
CDR3nt: TGCGCCAGCAGCCAAGATCGGCAGGGTTCTTATGGCTACACCTTC
CDR3aa: CASSQDRQGSYGYTF

v_gene: TRBV7-3
abundance: .
d_gene: TRBD2
j_gene: TRBJ2-3
CDR3nt: TGTGCCAGCAGCTTAAGAGAGAGCGGGGGGGCCACAGATACGCAGTATTTT
CDR3aa: CASSLRESGGATDTQYF

v_gene: TRBV5-6
abundance: once
d_gene: .
j_gene: TRBJ2-1
CDR3nt: TGTGCCAGCAGCTTGGGTCAGGGCGAAGAAAATGAGCAGTTCTTC
CDR3aa: CASSLGQGEENEQFF

v_gene: TRBV29-1
abundance: .
d_gene: .
j_gene: TRBJ2-3
CDR3nt: TGCAGCGTTGAAAGTACAGGGTGGAACACAGATACGCAGTATTTT
CDR3aa: CSVESTGWNTDTQYF

v_gene: TRBV5-1
abundance: .
d_gene: TRBD1
j_gene: TRBJ1-1
CDR3nt: TGCGCCAGCAGTTCGACAGGGGGTAACACTGAAGCTTTCTTT
CDR3aa: CASSSTGGNTEAFF

v_gene: TRBV7-9
abundance: .
d_gene: TRBD1
j_gene: TRBJ1-1
CDR3nt: TGTGCCAGCAGCTCAAGACCCGGGACAGCGGACACTGAAGCTTTCTTT
CDR3aa: CASSSRPGTADTEAFF

v_gene: TRBV27
abundance: .
d_gene: .
j_gene: TRBJ2-7
CDR3nt: TGTGCCACCTCCTGGGACATTGGGTCCTACGAGCAGTACTTC
CDR3aa: CATSWDIGSYEQYF

v_gene: TRBV6-1
abundance: .
d_gene: .
j_gene: TRBJ1-5
CDR3nt: TGTGCCAGCAAAGGTCAGACAGGCAATCAGCCCCAGCATTTT
CDR3aa: CASKGQTGNQPQHF

v_gene: TRBV7-9
abundance: .
d_gene: TRBD1
j_gene: TRBJ1-1
CDR3nt: TGTGCCAGCAGCCTCCGGACAGGTGAAGCTTTCTTT
CDR3aa: CASSLRTGEAFF

v_gene: TRBV11-1
abundance: .
d_gene: TRBD1
j_gene: TRBJ1-5
CDR3nt: TGTGCCAGCAGCGCAGCAGGGGGCGCTAAGCAGCCCCAGCATTTT
CDR3aa: CASSAAGGAKQPQHF

v_gene: TRBV19
abundance: .
d_gene: .
j_gene: TRBJ2-5
CDR3nt: TGTGCCAAGACTCTGGCGCTTGAAGAGACCCAGTACTTC
CDR3aa: CAKTLALEETQYF

v_gene: TRBV9
abundance: .
d_gene: TRBD2
j_gene: TRBJ2-7
CDR3nt: TGTGCCAGCAGCGTGAGGGCCTCGGGACTACAAAGCTACGAGCAGTACTTC
CDR3aa: CASSVRASGLQSYEQYF

v_gene: TRBV5-5
abundance: .
d_gene: TRBD2
j_gene: TRBJ2-7
CDR3nt: TGTGCCAGCAGCCGGGGGGAATACGAGCAGTACTTC
CDR3aa: CASSRGEYEQYF

v_gene: TRBV9
abundance: .
d_gene: TRBD2
j_gene: TRBJ2-3
CDR3nt: TGTGCCAGCAGCGTACAGGTGGAGACTAGCGGGTACACAGATACGCAGTATTTT
CDR3aa: CASSVQVETSGYTDTQYF

v_gene: TRBV5-1
abundance: .
d_gene: .
j_gene: TRBJ2-7
CDR3nt: TGCGCCAGCAGCTTGCCCTCGGACGAGCAGTACTTC
CDR3aa: CASSLPSDEQYF

v_gene: TRBV9
abundance: .
d_gene: .
j_gene: TRBJ1-3
CDR3nt: TGTGCCAGCAGCCCCGCCGGAAGGGGTCTCTCTGGAAACACCATATATTTT
CDR3aa: CASSPAGRGLSGNTIYF

v_gene: TRBV27
abundance: .
d_gene: .
j_gene: TRBJ2-7
CDR3nt: TGTGCCAGCAGTTTGAGAGGTGTGGAATCCTACGAGCAGTACTTC
CDR3aa: CASSLRGVESYEQYF

v_gene: TRBV6-5
abundance: .
d_gene: TRBD1
j_gene: TRBJ1-1
CDR3nt: TGTGCCAGCAGTTATCCCCGACAGGGTTTGGGGACTGAAGCTTTCTTT
CDR3aa: CASSYPRQGLGTEAFF

v_gene: TRBV27
abundance: .
d_gene: .
j_gene: TRBJ1-5
CDR3nt: TGTGCCAGCAGTTTACCGTGGAAGAGGATAGAGCCCCAGCATTTT
CDR3aa: CASSLPWKRIEPQHF

v_gene: TRBV5-1
abundance: .
d_gene: TRBD1
j_gene: TRBJ2-2
CDR3nt: TGCGCCAGCAGCGCACCGGGCAGGGGGCAAGTCGGGGAGCTGTTTTTT
CDR3aa: CASSAPGRGQVGELFF

v_gene: TRBV5-6
abundance: .
d_gene: TRBD2
j_gene: TRBJ2-1
CDR3nt: TGTGCCAGCAGCTTGGTGGGTAGCGGGAGCGGTGAGCAGTTCTTC
CDR3aa: CASSLVGSGSGEQFF

v_gene: TRBV14
abundance: .
d_gene: .
j_gene: TRBJ1-4
CDR3nt: TGTGCCAGCAGCCACTTCGCCCAGGGTCTGGTCGAAAAACTGTTTTTT
CDR3aa: CASSHFAQGLVEKLFF

v_gene: TRBV10-3
abundance: .
d_gene: TRBD1
j_gene: TRBJ1-1
CDR3nt: TGTGCCATCAGGAAGACGGGACAGCAGAACACTGAAGCTTTCTTT
CDR3aa: CAIRKTGQQNTEAFF

v_gene: TRBV7-2
abundance: .
d_gene: .
j_gene: TRBJ1-1
CDR3nt: TGTGCCAGCAGCTTAGACTGGAGCGTGGACACTGAAGCTTTCTTT
CDR3aa: CASSLDWSVDTEAFF

v_gene: TRBV6-1
abundance: .
d_gene: .
j_gene: TRBJ2-3
CDR3nt: TGTGCCACCACCCGCGGAATCACAGATACGCAGTATTTT
CDR3aa: CATTRGITDTQYF

v_gene: TRBV6-1
abundance: .
d_gene: TRBD2
j_gene: TRBJ2-7
CDR3nt: TGTGCCAGCAGTGACGCGGGAGGTCCCTACGAGCAGTACTTC
CDR3aa: CASSDAGGPYEQYF

v_gene: TRBV29-1
abundance: once
d_gene: TRBD1
j_gene: TRBJ2-6
CDR3nt: TGCAGCGTTGAACTCGGGACAGTCTCTGGGGCCAACGTCCTGACTTTC
CDR3aa: CSVELGTVSGANVLTF

v_gene: TRBV6-5
abundance: .
d_gene: TRBD2
j_gene: TRBJ2-2
CDR3nt: TGTGCCAGCAGTTACGGCGGGGGGCGGACCGGGGAGCTGTTTTTT
CDR3aa: CASSYGGGRTGELFF

v_gene: TRBV5-1
abundance: .
d_gene: .
j_gene: TRBJ2-1
CDR3nt: TGCGCCAGCAGCATTAGCCCGGGGAGGCATGAGCAGTTCTTC
CDR3aa: CASSISPGRHEQFF

v_gene: TRBV27
abundance: .
d_gene: TRBD1
j_gene: TRBJ2-7
CDR3nt: TGTGCCAGCAGTGACGGGACAGGGGGCTACGAGCAGTACTTC
CDR3aa: CASSDGTGGYEQYF

v_gene: TRBV19
abundance: few
d_gene: .
j_gene: TRBJ2-7
CDR3nt: TGTGCCAGTAGTGGACCGGGACAAATCTCCGAGCAGTACTTC
CDR3aa: CASSGPGQISEQYF

v_gene: TRBV27
abundance: .
d_gene: .
j_gene: TRBJ1-4
CDR3nt: TGTGCCAGCAGTTCGTCAGGGTATCCCTCAAAACTGTTTTTT
CDR3aa: CASSSSGYPSKLFF

v_gene: TRBV15
abundance: .
d_gene: .
j_gene: TRBJ2-7
CDR3nt: TGTGCCACCAGCCGGGGAACCTACGAGCAGTACTTC
CDR3aa: CATSRGTYEQYF

v_gene: TRBV10-3
abundance: .
d_gene: TRBD2
j_gene: TRBJ2-2
CDR3nt: TGTGCCATCAGTCAGAGAAGCGGGGGAACCAACACCGGGGAGCTGTTTTTT
CDR3aa: CAISQRSGGTNTGELFF

v_gene: TRBV28
abundance: .
d_gene: .
j_gene: TRBJ1-5
CDR3nt: TGTGCCAGCAGTTTACGAGATCAGCCCCAGCATTTT
CDR3aa: CASSLRDQPQHF

v_gene: TRBV29-1
abundance: .
d_gene: .
j_gene: TRBJ2-4
CDR3nt: TGCAGCGTTGTGGACAGAGCCTCGATAGCCAAAAACATTCAGTACTTC
CDR3aa: CSVVDRASIAKNIQYF

v_gene: TRBV28
abundance: .
d_gene: TRBD1
j_gene: TRBJ2-7
CDR3nt: TGTGCCACCTACGTCGGGACAGGGAACCACGAGCAGTACTTC
CDR3aa: CATYVGTGNHEQYF

v_gene: TRBV30
abundance: .
d_gene: .
j_gene: TRBJ1-4
CDR3nt: TGTGCCTGGAGATTACCGCTGGCCCAGGAGGAACTGTTTTTT
CDR3aa: CAWRLPLAQEELFF

v_gene: TRBV18
abundance: .
d_gene: .
j_gene: TRBJ1-4
CDR3nt: TGTGCCAGCTCATTATACCACGCAGGCGAGAGTGAAAAACTGTTTTTT
CDR3aa: CASSLYHAGESEKLFF

v_gene: TRBV5-4
abundance: few
d_gene: TRBD1
j_gene: TRBJ2-5
CDR3nt: TGTGCCAGCAGCTTCGGCCTCCGGGAACAGGGGTCTGGGACCCAGTACTTC
CDR3aa: CASSFGLREQGSGTQYF

v_gene: TRBV11-1
abundance: .
d_gene: .
j_gene: TRBJ1-1
CDR3nt: TGTGCCAGCAGCTTAGCACAGGGGAACACTGAAGCTTTCTTT
CDR3aa: CASSLAQGNTEAFF

v_gene: TRBV11-2
abundance: .
d_gene: TRBD1
j_gene: TRBJ2-2
CDR3nt: TGTGCCAGCAGCCCGATCCCCGACAGGGTCTATTCGAACACCGGGGAGCTGTTTTTT
CDR3aa: CASSPIPDRVYSNTGELFF

v_gene: TRBV19
abundance: .
d_gene: TRBD2
j_gene: TRBJ2-1
CDR3nt: TGTGCCAGTAGTATCATCGCGGGAGGGGGGAATGAGCAGTTCTTC
CDR3aa: CASSIIAGGGNEQFF

v_gene: TRBV14
abundance: .
d_gene: .
j_gene: TRBJ1-1
CDR3nt: TGTGCCAGCAGCCAAGAGCAGGGAAGGGTGGGGACTGAAGCTTTCTTT
CDR3aa: CASSQEQGRVGTEAFF

v_gene: TRBV28
abundance: .
d_gene: .
j_gene: TRBJ1-3
CDR3nt: TGTGCCAGCAGATCTCAGGGATACTCTGGAAACACCATATATTTT
CDR3aa: CASRSQGYSGNTIYF

v_gene: TRBV18
abundance: medium-sized
d_gene: .
j_gene: TRBJ2-5
CDR3nt: TGTGCCAGCTCACTGATAGTCCGTGAGACCCAGTACTTC
CDR3aa: CASSLIVRETQYF

v_gene: TRBV6-6
abundance: .
d_gene: .
j_gene: TRBJ2-6
CDR3nt: TGTGCCAGCAGTCTCTTACAGGGCCCTGGGGCCAACGTCCTGACTTTC
CDR3aa: CASSLLQGPGANVLTF